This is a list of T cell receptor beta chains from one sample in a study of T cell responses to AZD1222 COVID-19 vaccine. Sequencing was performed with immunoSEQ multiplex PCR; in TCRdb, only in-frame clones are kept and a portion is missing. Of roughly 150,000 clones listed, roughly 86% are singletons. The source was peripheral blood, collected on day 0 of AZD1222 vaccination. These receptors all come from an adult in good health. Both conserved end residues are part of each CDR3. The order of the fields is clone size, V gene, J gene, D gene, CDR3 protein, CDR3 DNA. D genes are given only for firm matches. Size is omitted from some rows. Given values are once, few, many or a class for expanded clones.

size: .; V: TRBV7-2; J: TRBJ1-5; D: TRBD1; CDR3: CASSLLGQGAGQPQHF; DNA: TGTGCCAGCAGCTTGTTGGGACAGGGGGCTGGGCAGCCCCAGCATTTT
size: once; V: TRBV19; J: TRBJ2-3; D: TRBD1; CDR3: CASTGDRGRNTQYF; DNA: TGTGCCAGTACCGGGGACAGGGGAAGGAATACGCAGTATTTT
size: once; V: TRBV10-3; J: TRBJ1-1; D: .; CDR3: CATSLGEGGPKNTEAFF; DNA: TGTGCCACCTCTTTAGGTGAGGGGGGGCCGAAGAACACTGAAGCTTTCTTT
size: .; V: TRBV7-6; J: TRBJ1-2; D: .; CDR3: CASSPNQGPGDGYGYTF; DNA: TGTGCCAGCAGCCCCAACCAGGGACCCGGTGATGGCTATGGCTACACCTTC
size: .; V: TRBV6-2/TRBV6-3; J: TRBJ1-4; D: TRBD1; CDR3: CASSPGTGDNEKLFF; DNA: TGTGCCAGCAGCCCCGGGACAGGGGATAATGAAAAACTGTTTTTT
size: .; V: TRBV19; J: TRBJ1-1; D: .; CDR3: CASSTQRVRSTEAFF; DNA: TGTGCCAGTAGTACCCAACGGGTGAGAAGCACTGAAGCTTTCTTT
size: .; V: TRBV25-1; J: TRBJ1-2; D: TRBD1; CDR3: CASSDYLPDRGRDGYTF; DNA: TGTGCCAGCAGTGACTACCTCCCCGACAGGGGGAGGGATGGCTACACCTTC
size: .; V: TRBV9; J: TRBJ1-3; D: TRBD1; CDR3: CASSGGQGSENTIYF; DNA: TGTGCCAGCAGCGGTGGACAGGGGAGTGAAAACACCATATATTTT
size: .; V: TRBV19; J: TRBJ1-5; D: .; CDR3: CASTPRARDSNQPQHF; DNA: TGTGCCAGTACCCCCCGGGCGCGCGATAGCAATCAGCCCCAGCATTTT
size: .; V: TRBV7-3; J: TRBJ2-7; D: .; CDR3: CASSLTFNSYEQYF; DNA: TGTGCCAGCAGCTTAACTTTTAACAGCTACGAGCAGTACTTC
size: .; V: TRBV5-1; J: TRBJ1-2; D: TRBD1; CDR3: CASSLGSGTGPQGYGYTF; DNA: TGCGCCAGCAGCTTAGGATCCGGGACAGGCCCTCAAGGTTATGGCTACACCTTC